This TCR beta chain was captured by sequencing in a study of T cell responses to AZD1222 COVID-19 vaccine. Study-wide context: Pooling of second doses given at about 4 or about 12 weeks was done. Study results and caveats: The study identified only six AZD1222 recipients as seropositive at baseline. White British ancestry dominated among donors, who included more females, and clonal diversity was possibly underestimated. The CD4 TCRs associated with vaccination extended across spike and predominated at 160-218 and 743-854.

V was pared by 4 bases and J by 2 bases, with 6 bases of the junction left unmatched. Germline V gene sequence: CDR1 MNHEY, CDR2 SMNVEV (reference sequence). This CDR3 contains 15 residues. TCRdb keeps only in-frame clones here, not all; method: immunoSEQ multiplex PCR. The sample yields about 120,000 clones, around 88% seen once. Note on this clone: No antigen is known for it.

The V call is TRBV27, the J call TRBJ2-5; 8 bases line up with TRBD2. This sequence originates from an adult in good health. Sequenced here: peripheral blood, sampled on day 0 of AZD1222 vaccination. The CDR3: CASSSRSSGQETQYF. CDR3 bases: TGTGCCAGCAGTTCCCGTTCTAGCGGGCAAGAGACCCAGTACTTC.